The 30 T cell receptor beta chains given below trace back to one sample, sequenced in a study of monozygotic twins with inflammatory bowel disease. For each CDR3 protein, TCRdb gives one entry from its re-call of the 5' RACE reads, without DNA. The data show about 450,000 distinct CDR3 sequences, and the top ten clones hold 2% to 3%. The source material was blood. These TCRs come from a human donor with ulcerative colitis or Crohn's disease, or a healthy co-twin of an affected twin (not recorded which).

The chain uses TRBV28 and TRBJ1-2; the TCRdb call, TRBD1, lacks DNA for checking. Germline V CDR1 and CDR2: MDHEN, SYDVKM. The CDR3 is 16 residues long. CDR3: CASSAPGTVRSEGYTF.

CDR3 sequence reads: CSARYRGLYNEQFF. The rearrangement links TRBV20-1 to TRBJ2-1. Germline CDR1 DFQATT, CDR2 SNEGSKA (reference sequence). This CDR3 is 14 amino acids long.

The J gene is TRBJ1-5, the V gene TRBV4-1. The CDR3 sequence is 14 residues long. Germline CDR1 reads MGHRA; CDR2 reads YSYEKL. CDR3 in amino acids: CASSQGLLNQPQHF.

The genes are TRBV19 and TRBJ1-5; TCRdb's assignment of TRBD1 cannot be checked, as there is no DNA. CDR1 is LNHDA and CDR2 is SQIVND in the germline V gene (reference sequence). The CDR3 contains 13 residues. This CDR3 reads CASGQGSVQPQHF.

The rearrangement links TRBV6-2 or TRBV6-3 to TRBJ1-1; no DNA is available, so the TRBD1 call from TCRdb remains unchecked. CDR1 is MNHEY and CDR2 is SVGEGT in the germline V gene. This CDR3 has 16 amino acids. The CDR3 loop reads CASSRTGEPMNTEAFF.

This sequence joins TRBV7-9 and TRBJ2-1. Germline V lookup: CDR1 SEHNR, CDR2 FQNEAQ (reference sequence). This CDR3 is built from 13 residues. The CDR3 loop is CASSLAGIPEQFF.

The V and J genes are TRBV6-6 and TRBJ2-3; TCRdb names TRBD1, which stays unverified in the absence of DNA. The CDR3 covers 12 residues. Germline CDR1 MNHNY, CDR2 SVGAGI (reference sequence). CDR3: CASTAGGDTQYF.

The rearrangement uses TRBV2 and TRBJ1-5; the D gene TCRdb calls, TRBD1, cannot be checked with no DNA. The CDR3 is 14 residues long. Germline values: CDR1 SNHLY, CDR2 FYNNEI. CDR3 loop: CASSESRGHQPQHF.

The chain's CDR3 is CASSLSPGVQETQYF. This rearrangement joins TRBV7-3 to TRBJ2-5. The CDR3 has 15 amino acids. In germline, CDR1 is SGHTA, CDR2 FQGTGA.

This chain uses TRBV4-2 with TRBJ2-5; TCRdb indicates TRBD1, and absent DNA this call remains unverified. Germline CDR1 reads LGHNA; CDR2 reads YNFKEQ. This CDR3 has 19 amino acids. This CDR3 reads CASSQDSTSGGEFFRTQYF.

The rearrangement joins TRBV5-1 to TRBJ1-4. Germline-derived CDR1 and CDR2 are SGHRS and YFSETQ. The CDR3 covers 17 residues. The CDR3 here is CASSLASTSSTNEKLFF.

The chain couples TRBV7-3 to TRBJ2-2; the TRBD2 assignment by TCRdb is unverifiable without DNA. The CDR3 is 16 residues long. Germline CDR1 and CDR2: SGHTA and FQGTGA. The CDR3 region is CASSLTGQGGSGELFF. Based on the CDR3 plus reference TRBV7-3 and TRBJ2-2, the full variable domain is GAGVSQTPSNKVTEKGKYVELRCDPISGHTALYWYRQSLGQGPEFLIYFQGTGAADDSGLPNDRFFAVRPEGSVSTLKIQRTERGDSAVYLCASSLTGQGGSGELFFGEGSRLTVL.

The chain uses TRBV7-2 and TRBJ2-2; without DNA, the TCRdb call of TRBD2 cannot be checked. Germline CDR1 reads SGHTA; CDR2 reads FQGNSA. The CDR3 runs to 14 residues. The CDR3 here is CASHGLRRYGELFF. The full variable domain, its missing parts supplied by reference TRBV7-2 and TRBJ2-2, is GAGVSQSPSNKVTEKGKDVELRCDPISGHTALYWYRQSLGQGLEFLIYFQGNSAPDKSGLPSDRFSAERTGGSVSTLTIQRTQQEDSAVYLCASHGLRRYGELFFGEGSRLTVL.

The chain joins TRBV20-1 to TRBJ1-2. The CDR3 covers 16 residues. CDR1 DFQATT and CDR2 SNEGSKA come from the germline V gene (reference sequence). This CDR3 is CSARDVSAGPIYGYTF.

The rearrangement uses TRBV20-1 and TRBJ2-1; the D gene TCRdb calls, TRBD1, cannot be checked with no DNA. This CDR3 region has 14 residues. CDR1 and CDR2 (germline): DFQATT, SNEGSKA (reference sequence). CDR3 sequence reads: CSASGTVDYNEQFF.

The chain employs TRBV7-2 and TRBJ2-2; TCRdb gives TRBD2 as the D gene, but with no DNA this cannot be confirmed. This CDR3 contains 15 residues. Germline CDR1 and CDR2: SGHTA and FQGNSA. CDR3 loop: CASSPTTVKSGELFF. Together with reference TRBV7-2 and TRBJ2-2, the CDR3 gives the full variable domain: GAGVSQSPSNKVTEKGKDVELRCDPISGHTALYWYRQSLGQGLEFLIYFQGNSAPDKSGLPSDRFSAERTGGSVSTLTIQRTQQEDSAVYLCASSPTTVKSGELFFGEGSRLTVL.

This chain links TRBV19 with TRBJ2-3; without DNA, the TCRdb call of TRBD1 cannot be checked. CDR3 size: 19 residues. From germline, CDR1 is LNHDA and CDR2 SQIVND (reference sequence). The chain's CDR3 is CASSMFPGDRAWGPDTQYF.

The chain is built from TRBV30 and TRBJ2-5; the D call from TCRdb, TRBD1, cannot be confirmed without DNA. Germline V CDR1 and CDR2: GTSNPN, SVGIG (reference sequence). The CDR3 sequence is 15 residues long. CDR3 in amino acids: CARDLDGRRQETQYF.

V is TRBV11-2 and J is TRBJ2-6; TCRdb reports TRBD1, a call that lacks DNA to check it against. Germline V gene data show CDR1 as SGHAT and CDR2 as FQNNGV. This CDR3 spans 18 amino acids. CDR3 region: CASTPYRGTDSGANVLTF.

J is TRBJ1-5 and V is TRBV4-1; TCRdb calls TRBD1, which cannot be checked without DNA. CDR3 length equals 14 residues. CDR1 and CDR2 (germline): MGHRA, YSYEKL. CDR3 in amino acids: CASSQGGGHQPQHF.

J is TRBJ2-7 and V is TRBV5-1; TCRdb proposes TRBD1, but this gene call is untestable without DNA. The CDR3 extends over 15 amino acids. CDR1 is SGHRS, CDR2 YFSETQ, per germline. This CDR3 reads CASSLTDSLSYEQYF. Filled out from reference TRBV5-1 and TRBJ2-7, the complete variable domain reads KAGVTQTPRYLIKTRGQQVTLSCSPISGHRSVSWYQQTPGQGLQFLFEYFSETQRNKGNFPGRFSGRQFSNSRSEMNVSTLELGDSALYLCASSLTDSLSYEQYFGPGTRLTVT.

The gene calls are TRBV6-5 and TRBJ1-4; TCRdb calls TRBD1, which cannot be checked without DNA. Germline CDR1 MNHEY, CDR2 SVGAGI. The CDR3 has 15 amino acids. The CDR3: CASSFTPGQTEKLFF.

The V and J genes are TRBV6-6 and TRBJ2-7. This CDR3 comprises 13 residues. In germline, CDR1 is MNHNY, CDR2 SVGAGI (reference sequence). CDR3 loop: CASSFGRTYEQYF.

This CDR3 reads CASSLVQRGTDTQYF. The rearrangement uses TRBV5-1 and TRBJ2-3; the D call from TCRdb, TRBD2, cannot be confirmed without DNA. Per germline, CDR1 SGHRS and CDR2 YFSETQ. The CDR3 length is 15 residues.

V is TRBV20-1 and J is TRBJ2-3; without DNA, the TCRdb call of TRBD1 cannot be checked. The CDR3 has 16 residues. Germline lookup yields CDR1 DFQATT and CDR2 SNEGSKA (reference sequence). The CDR3 spells CSAPPGSSLFTDTQYF.

The V and J genes are TRBV5-4 and TRBJ2-5; TCRdb outputs TRBD1, but without DNA this stays unchecked. There are 13 residues in the CDR3. CDR1 and CDR2 from the germline V gene are SGHNT and YYREEE (reference sequence). CDR3 residues: CASSRDRVETQYF.

J is TRBJ1-2 and V is TRBV12-3 or TRBV12-4. The CDR3 has 16 residues. CDR3 in amino acids: CASSSHAGGHNYGYTF.

The chain has TRBV10-3 and TRBJ2-5; the TCRdb D gene call, TRBD1, has no DNA to confirm it. This CDR3 has 17 residues. CDR1 and CDR2 (germline): ENHRY, SYGVKD. The CDR3 loop reads CAIRPAPGQGKEETQYF.

This chain joins TRBV15 and TRBJ2-4; TCRdb's D gene call, TRBD1, goes unchecked for lack of DNA. This CDR3 has 17 residues. In germline, CDR1 is LNHNV, CDR2 YYDKDF (reference sequence). Here the CDR3 reads CATSRDLGPLNRNIQYF. Full variable domain (missing parts from reference TRBV15 and TRBJ2-4): DAMVIQNPRYQVTQFGKPVTLSCSQTLNHNVMYWYQQKSSQAPKLLFHYYDKDFNNEADTPDNFQSRRPNTSFCFLDIRSPGLGDTAMYLCATSRDLGPLNRNIQYFGAGTRLSVL.

The rearrangement links TRBV5-6 to TRBJ1-5; the D call from TCRdb, TRBD1, cannot be confirmed without DNA. Looked up from germline, CDR1 is SGHDT and CDR2 is YYEEEE. The CDR3 spans 14 residues. The CDR3 here is CASSFRQGNQPQHF.